These 15 T cell receptor delta chains originate from one sample sequenced in a study of γδ T cells in repeated Plasmodium falciparum infection. TCRdb reran clone calling via CATT on the multiplex PCR reads. Here the sample spans tens of thousands of delta-chain clones, around 1.7% being singletons. Gammadelta T cells were flow-sorted from PBMC into Vgamma9/Vdelta2+ and Vdelta2-negative populations for bulk analysis. Sequencing input: gamma-delta T cells from blood. The receptors shown here come from a pool of human donors (malaria-infected and uninfected, not separated).

Comment on this clone: The protein TCRdb lists belongs to a much larger clone and differs from this DNA's translation at residue 11, which points to a read error; the protein shown is made from the DNA. The V and J genes are TRDV1 and TRDJ1, with D perhaps matching TRDD3 (6 bases). The J gene was missing in TCRdb and was found by matching the end of the DNA to germline. V was shortened by 3 bases and J by 10 bases, with 45 bases between the two germline ends. Germline CDR1 reads TSWWSYY; CDR2 reads QGS. The CDR3 extends over 23 amino acids. The CDR3 region has the DNA TGTGCTCTTGGGGACTCGACCTTCAACGGCATGCGAAACGGCTGGGGCACGACCGGGGGACTCATCTTT. Protein sequence: CALGDSTFNGMRNGWGTTGGLIF.

This clone was observed at least ten times. A far larger clone is one base from this, pointing to a likely read error. The sample carries other DNA sequences with the same CDR3. The chain joins TRDV2 to TRDJ1, with TRDD3 matching over 8 bases. TCRdb offers no J gene call, so here the DNA was matched to germline to obtain one. Germline V gene data show CDR1 as GEAIGNYY and CDR2 as EKD. There are 16 residues in the CDR3. CDR3 sequence reads: CACDDLGEFYTDKLIF. CDR3 sequence (DNA): TGTGCTTGTGACGATCTGGGGGAGTTCTACACCGATAAACTCATCTTT.

For this clone: The protein TCRdb gives is from a much larger clone and does not agree with this DNA's translation at residue 12, likely a read error; the protein shown here comes from the DNA. The chain carries TRDV1 and TRDJ1; D possibly corresponds to TRDD3 (5 bases). Trimming removed 5 bases at V and 2 bases at J, with 36 bases between. This CDR3 is built from 22 residues. Germline values: CDR1 TSWWSYY, CDR2 QGS. This CDR3 reads CALGQSLLLRSRLYWKTDKLIF. CDR3 coding DNA: TGTGCTCTTGGGCAAAGCTTACTACTCAGGAGCCGCCTATACTGGAAAACCGATAAACTCATCTTT.

At least ten counts were recorded for this clone. With only one base between it and a far larger clone, this is likely a read error. The sample has other DNA sequences that encode this CDR3 too. The chain joins TRDV2 to TRDJ1; unclear D gene. The J gene comes from matching the DNA to germline here; TCRdb lacks it. The CDR3 loop spans 14 amino acids. Germline-derived CDR1 and CDR2 are GEAIGNYY and EKD. Here the CDR3 DNA reads TGTGCATGTGACACCCCTTTTGTAGTTGAGGTACTCATCTTT. Its translation is CACDTPFVVEVLIF.

Points on this clone: TCRdb assigns this DNA the protein of a much larger clone, which departs from its translation at residue 3; this likely reflects a read error, and the protein shown comes from translating the DNA. The V call is TRDV1, the J call TRDJ1; 13 bases agree with TRDD3. TCRdb supplies no J gene; here it was assigned by aligning the nucleotide sequence to germline. The CDR3 covers 23 residues. Trimming removed 11 bases from V and 0 bases from J; junction bases left unmatched: 30. Germline V CDR1 and CDR2: TSWWSYY, QGS. This CDR3 is CATGENPSHVLGDTPVYTDKLIF. In DNA form, the CDR3 reads TGTGCTACTGGGGAAAACCCCTCCCACGTACTGGGGGATACGCCAGTGTACACCGATAAACTCATCTTT.

This clone was seen only a few times. TCRdb's listed protein matches a much larger clone and diverges from this DNA's translation at residue 15, likely through a read error; the protein shown comes from the DNA. This chain connects TRDV1 to TRDJ1; D is unclear. Here the J gene was assigned by germline matching of the DNA, as TCRdb has none. Germline CDR1 is TSWWSYY and CDR2 is QGS. V dropped 1 base and J dropped 1 base, with 31 bases sitting between them. This CDR3 is 22 amino acids long. CDR3 loop: CALGEPGPFCRTVAECTDKLIF. In DNA, the CDR3 is TGTGCTCTTGGGGAACCCGGTCCCTTTTGCCGTACGGTGGCCGAGTGCACCGATAAACTCATCTTT.

This clone was detected a few times. This DNA's translation and the protein TCRdb lists, from a much larger clone, do not match at residue 22, likely due to a read error; the protein shown is translated from the DNA. The rearrangement joins TRDV1 to TRDJ1, with 7 bases lining up with TRDD2. No J gene was available from TCRdb, and it was assigned here by a germline match of the DNA. V lost 2 bases to trimming and J lost 3 bases; unmatched junction nucleotides: 42. The CDR3 extends over 27 amino acids. Germline CDR1 TSWWSYY, CDR2 QGS. In nucleotides, the CDR3 is TGTGCTCTTGGGGAAGCCCGGGGAGCCGGGGGCTTTCCTACTTCCATCCTCCTTACTCAGTACGCCGATAAACTCATCTTT. This gives the protein CALGEARGAGGFPTSILLTQYADKLIF.

Worth noting for this clone: A read error is the likely source, as a far larger clone sits one nucleotide away. The chain links TRDV3 to TRDJ1, with 10 positions matching TRDD3. In the absence of a J gene in TCRdb, the DNA was matched to germline to assign it here. Germline CDR1 is TVYSNPD and CDR2 is GDNSRS (reference sequence). After removal of 1 base from V and 1 base from J, the junction contained 21 bases not matched to a gene. The CDR3 sequence is 20 residues long. CDR3 bases: TGTGCCTTTATTTTCTCTACGGAACTGGGGGATCCGGGGGCCACCGATAAACTCATCTTT. This sequence encodes CAFIFSTELGDPGATDKLIF. Using reference TRDV3 and TRDJ1 for the parts outside the CDR3, the full variable domain is CDKVTQSSPDQTVASGSEVVLLCTYDTVYSNPDLFWYRIRPDYSFQFVFYGDNSRSEGADFTQGRFSVKHILTQKAFHLVISPVRTEDSATYYCAFIFSTELGDPGATDKLIFGKGTRVTVEP.

This clone was found many times. With only one base between it and a far larger clone, this is likely a read error. At the DNA level, this CDR3 is encoded by other sequences in the same sample as well. The CDR3 sequence is CALGDRGVWSFPLGQGVPRTDKLIF. The CDR3 DNA is TGTGCTCTTGGGGACAGAGGAGTTTGGTCCTTCCCACTGGGGCAAGGGGTTCCACGCACCGATAAGCTCATCTTT. The V call is TRDV1, the J call TRDJ1; D might be TRDD3 (7 bases). This CDR3 region has 25 residues. Germline V gives CDR1 TSWWSYY, CDR2 QGS.

This clone was counted a few times. A far larger clone is a single base away, which makes a read error likely. Other DNA sequences in this specimen translate into the identical CDR3. This chain joins TRDV2 and TRDJ1; D gene uncertain. The J gene comes from matching the DNA to germline here; TCRdb lacks it. Per germline, CDR1 GEAIGNYY and CDR2 EKD. The CDR3 contains 14 residues. CDR3 in amino acids: CACDALPDTDKLIF. The DNA of the CDR3 is TGTGCCTGTGACGCCCTGCCAGACACTGATAAACTCATCTTT.

This clone occurred many times. The mismatch at residue 13 between this DNA's translation and the TCRdb protein of a much larger clone likely reflects a read error; the protein shown is translated from the DNA. V usage is TRDV2 and J usage is TRDJ1; D is perhaps TRDD3 (6 bases). This CDR3 is 20 amino acids long. Germline lookup yields CDR1 GEAIGNYY and CDR2 EKD. V lost 1 base and J 1 base, leaving 27 bases between the germline ends. The CDR3, as DNA: TGTGCCTGTGACACTCTTAGAGTACTGGGTGGGCCGGCCATCACCGATAAACTCATCTTT. It translates to CACDTLRVLGGPAITDKLIF.

In its sample, this clone was seen a few times. The likely explanation is a read error, given a far larger clone one base away. Other DNA sequences within the sample encode an identical CDR3. This chain uses TRDV1 with TRDJ1, with 8 bases aligning to TRDD3. This CDR3 spans 20 amino acids. The germline V gene has CDR1 TSWWSYY and CDR2 QGS. The CDR3 nucleotides are TGTGCTCTGGGGGGGATTCTCCTCCCGGGATACGCCTCCTACACCGATAAACTCATCTTT. The encoded protein is CALGGILLPGYASYTDKLIF.

In this sample, this clone turned up a few times. TCRdb's protein, taken from a much larger clone, differs from this DNA's translation at residue 14, likely owing to a read error; the protein displayed comes from the DNA. The rearrangement uses TRDV1 and TRDJ1; D may match TRDD2 or TRDD3 (5 bases each). Between the trimmed V and J ends, which lost 2 bases and 0 bases, there was a span of 34 bases. Per germline, CDR1 TSWWSYY and CDR2 QGS. There are 23 residues in the CDR3. The CDR3 region is CALGEKSTFGPLLEAKYTDKLIF. The CDR3, as DNA: TGTGCTCTTGGGGAAAAATCCACGTTCGGTCCCCTACTGGAGGCCAAATACACCGATAAACTCATCTTT.

This clone was recorded many times. Other DNA sequences in the sample encode the same CDR3. This chain links TRDV1 with TRDJ1, with TRDD3 matching 11 bases. The V gene end was trimmed by 4 bases and the J gene end by 1 base; junction bases not matched to a gene: 38. The CDR3 sequence is 27 residues long. The germline V gene has CDR1 TSWWSYY and CDR2 QGS. In DNA form, the CDR3 reads TGTGCTCTTGGGGTCCCAAGGTTCCTACCTGAGATGGGACTGGGGGATAAAGATCTATGTGTCACCGATAAACTCATCTTT. It specifies CALGVPRFLPEMGLGDKDLCVTDKLIF.

In this sample, this clone turned up many times. CDR3 in amino acids: CAFSSLGDTTAQLFF. The CDR3 region has the DNA TGTGCCTTTAGTTCCCTGGGGGATACGACAGCACAACTCTTCTTT. V is TRDV3 and J is TRDJ2; 11 bases align to TRDD3. With 0 bases clipped from V and 4 bases from J, the junction kept 4 bases outside the gene matches. The CDR3 sequence is 15 residues long. Germline lookup yields CDR1 TVYSNPD and CDR2 GDNSRS (reference sequence).